This T cell receptor (beta chain) was recorded in a study of blood T cell repertoires in COVID-19. About the study: Collection of acute and convalescent COVID-19 samples took place in the United States, Italy and Spain. The analysed material was cDNA or gDNA that came from T cells, B-cell-depleted T cells, or PBMCs.

Germline V gene sequence: CDR1 ENHRY, CDR2 SYGVKD. Trimming removed 1 base at V and 2 bases at J, with 13 bases between. The CDR3 is 16 amino acids. Profiled with immunoSEQ multiplex PCR; TCRdb holds only in-frame clones, not every one. This table has about 81,000 clones, around 91% appearing once. Material: peripheral blood. This TCR derives from a woman between 45 and 65 years old in a cohort sampled during active COVID-19. The chain combines TRBV10-3 with TRBJ2-3, with D maybe TRBD2 (5 bases). The CDR3 coding sequence is TGTGCCATCAGTGAGTGGACTGCTACTAACACAGATACGCAGTATTTT. Its protein is CAISEWTATNTDTQYF.